A single sample gave rise to the 22 T cell receptor beta chains below, sequenced in a study of vaccination and CD4 T cells after COVID-19. A single record per CDR3 protein comes from TCRdb applying MiXCR to the PCR reads. The sample has about 18,000 distinct CDR3 sequences; around two thirds are singletons. The specimen was CD4+ T cells from blood, collected before SARS-CoV-2 vaccination. The receptors shown here come from a human donor who had recovered from COVID-19.

This clonotype was observed a few times. The chain links TRBV10-1 to TRBJ2-1; unclear D gene. V gave up 0 bases and J gave up 0 bases, with 12 bases separating them. The CDR3 sequence is 17 residues long. Germline lookup yields CDR1 WNHNN and CDR2 SYGVQD (reference sequence). As DNA, the CDR3 is TGCGCCAGCAGTGAGTCGACGGGCCCGAGCTCCTACAATGAGCAGTTCTTC. Translation gives CASSESTGPSSYNEQFF.

The chain recombines TRBV6-1 with TRBJ2-7, with 7 nucleotides matching TRBD1. Germline values: CDR1 MNHNS, CDR2 SASEGT. The length of the CDR3 is 13 residues. V trimming: 7 bases; J trimming: 3 bases; junction bases outside the gene matches: 6. CDR3 sequence: CASTTGARYEQYF. CDR3 nucleotide sequence: TGTGCCAGCACAACAGGGGCCCGCTACGAGCAGTACTTC.

This clonotype showed up just a few times. The chain combines TRBV20-1 with TRBJ2-6; 7 positions match TRBD1. The J segment lost 2 bases and the V segment lost 6 bases, leaving 4 bases of the junction unmatched. Germline CDR1 reads DFQATT; CDR2 reads SNEGSKA (reference sequence). The CDR3 is made up of 14 amino acids. CDR3 in amino acids: CSAFGQAGANVLTF. The CDR3, as DNA: TGCAGTGCCTTTGGACAGGCTGGGGCCAACGTCCTGACTTTC.

The CDR3 sequence is CASSLSGVSSYEQYF. CDR3 coding DNA: TGTGCCAGCAGTTTATCGGGGGTTAGCTCCTACGAGCAGTACTTC. The chain employs TRBV27 and TRBJ2-7; either TRBD1 or TRBD2 may fit D (5 bases each). From germline, CDR1 is MNHEY and CDR2 SMNVEV (reference sequence). The V end was cut by 0 bases, the J end by 0 bases, with 9 bases between. This CDR3 spans 15 amino acids.

The J gene is TRBJ2-7, the V gene TRBV20-1, with D possibly matching TRBD1 (11 bases). Germline V gene sequence: CDR1 DFQATT, CDR2 SNEGSKA (reference sequence). Trimming removed 4 bases from V and 3 bases from J, with 31 bases in between. The CDR3 extends over 19 amino acids. The chain's CDR3 is CSATGTGGSGRPLHYEQYF. The CDR3 DNA is TGCAGTGCTACCGGGACAGGGGGTAGCGGGAGGCCCCTACACTACGAGCAGTACTTC.

Only a few counts were recorded for this clonotype. This rearrangement joins TRBV28 to TRBJ1-5; 7 positions match TRBD1. The V and J ends lost 6 bases and 5 bases, in that order; junction bases with no gene match: 10. The CDR3 totals 15 residues. The germline CDR1 and CDR2 sequences are MDHEN and SYDVKM. The CDR3 DNA reads as TGTGCCAGCAGCATCGGACAGGCGGGCCATCAGCCCCAGCATTTT. Translation: CASSIGQAGHQPQHF.

The chain uses TRBV6-1 and TRBJ2-3, with D possibly TRBD2 on 6 matching bases. The CDR3 runs 14 residues. Germline assignment: CDR1 MNHNS and CDR2 SASEGT. V gave up 3 bases and J gave up 2 bases, with 9 bases separating them. The CDR3 region has the DNA TGTGCCAGCAGTGAGGGCGGGGTCACAGATACGCAGTATTTT. Amino acid sequence: CASSEGGVTDTQYF.

As concerns this clonotype: One end of the junction varies from germline; a read error may be responsible. This chain connects TRBV7-9 to TRBJ2-7; TRBD2 aligns across 11 bases. Germline values: CDR1 SEHNR, CDR2 FQNEAQ (reference sequence). The CDR3 has 13 residues. CDR3 nucleotide sequence: TGTGCCAGCAGCCTAGCGGGAGGATCCGAGCAGTACTTC. The encoded protein is CASSLAGGSEQYF. The entire variable domain, with the rest obtained from reference TRBV7-9 and TRBJ2-7, is as follows: DTGVSQNPRHKITKRGQNVTFRCDPISEHNRLYWYRQTLGQGPEFLTYFQNEAQLEKSRLLSDRFSAERPKGSFSTLEIQRTEQGDSAMYLCASSLAGGSEQYFGPGTRLTVT.

The chain carries TRBV5-8 and TRBJ2-5; D remains ambiguous. The CDR3 is 14 amino acids. Germline-derived CDR1 and CDR2 are SGHTS and YDEGEE. The ends were cut back, 0 bases at V and 0 bases at J, with 6 bases in the middle. CDR3 sequence: CASSLVQNQETQYF. The CDR3 nucleotides are TGTGCCAGCAGCTTGGTTCAGAACCAAGAGACCCAGTACTTC.

The chain employs TRBV7-9 and TRBJ2-5; TRBD1 aligns across 9 bases. Germline V gene data show CDR1 as SEHNR and CDR2 as FQNEAQ (reference sequence). After removal of 1 base from V and 5 bases from J, the junction contained 8 bases not matched to a gene. This CDR3 region has 16 residues. CDR3 sequence: CASSLVGQGIGETQYF. The DNA for the CDR3 is TGTGCCAGCAGCTTAGTCGGACAGGGGATCGGGGAGACCCAGTACTTC.

The chain carries TRBV28 and TRBJ2-3; 8 bases line up with TRBD2. This CDR3 has 15 residues. Germline assignment: CDR1 MDHEN and CDR2 SYDVKM. The ends lost 6 bases at V and 2 bases at J; junction bases unmatched: 7. CDR3 nucleotides: TGTGCCAGCAGGGTAGCGGGAAAATACACAGATACGCAGTATTTT. Translation: CASRVAGKYTDTQYF.

In this sample, this clonotype turned up once. The chain uses TRBV20-1 and TRBJ2-5, with D unclear. Germline CDR1 DFQATT, CDR2 SNEGSKA (reference sequence). V lost 0 bases to trimming and J lost 3 bases, with 8 bases between them. The CDR3 sequence is 13 residues long. The CDR3 DNA sequence: TGCAGTGCTAGAGATGGACGCAAAGAGACCCAGTACTTC. Amino acid sequence: CSARDGRKETQYF.

The rearrangement uses TRBV7-2 and TRBJ2-5; D unresolved. Germline-derived CDR1 and CDR2 are SGHTA and FQGNSA. This CDR3 spans 14 amino acids. Trimming shortened V by 4 bases and J by 4 bases, and 13 bases separated the two germline ends. CDR3 region: CASSSRHLRETQYF. In nucleotides, the CDR3 is TGTGCCAGCAGCTCTCGGCATTTGCGAGAGACCCAGTACTTC.

The chain couples TRBV10-3 to TRBJ2-7, with D perhaps TRBD1 or TRBD2 (5 bases each). The CDR3 loop spans 12 amino acids. Germline V gene data show CDR1 as ENHRY and CDR2 as SYGVKD. Trimming removed 4 bases at V and 5 bases at J, with 9 bases between. In DNA form, the CDR3 reads TGTGCCATCAGTGTCCAGGGAGACGAGCAGTACTTC. It yields the protein CAISVQGDEQYF.

The chain couples TRBV4-1 to TRBJ2-7; 9 nucleotides match TRBD2. The J segment lost 1 base and the V segment lost 0 bases, leaving 4 bases of the junction unmatched. The CDR3 length is 16 residues. CDR1 and CDR2 (germline): MGHRA, YSYEKL. The CDR3 loop is CASSQDPGLASYEQYF. The DNA for the CDR3 is TGCGCCAGCAGCCAAGACCCGGGACTAGCATCCTACGAGCAGTACTTC.

The gene calls are TRBV20-1 and TRBJ1-1; possibly TRBD1 for D (5 bases). Trimming left V 6 bases short and J 2 bases short, with 13 bases between. Germline V gene lookup returns CDR1 DFQATT and CDR2 SNEGSKA (reference sequence). The CDR3 totals 13 residues. CDR3 nucleotide sequence: TGCAGTGCCCCCAGACAGCCCAACACTGAAGCTTTCTTT. Its translation is CSAPRQPNTEAFF.

This clonotype was observed a single time. The chain is built from TRBV14 and TRBJ1-5, with TRBD1 matching over 9 bases. The CDR3 extends over 13 amino acids. Germline loops: CDR1 SGHDN, CDR2 FVKESK. J gave up 8 bases and V 5 bases, and 4 bases lay outside the gene matches. CDR3 bases: TGTGCCAGCAGCAAGGGACAGGGCGAGCCCCAGCATTTT. This encodes CASSKGQGEPQHF.

The genes are TRBV24-1 and TRBJ2-3; possibly TRBD2 for D (5 bases). Per the germline V gene, CDR1 is KGHDR and CDR2 is SFDVKD. The CDR3 covers 15 residues. V lost 4 bases, J lost 7 bases, and 17 bases lay in between. For the CDR3, the DNA is TGTGCCACCAGTGACCCGGGGATGGGTGGTTATACGCAGTATTTT. This sequence encodes CATSDPGMGGYTQYF.

The chain uses TRBV6-2 or TRBV6-3 and TRBJ2-1, with 8 bases fitting TRBD2. Germline trimming cut 6 bases from V and 7 bases from J; bases unmatched to any gene: 11. The CDR3 runs 15 residues. The germline CDR1 and CDR2 sequences are MNHEY and SVGEGT. The CDR3 bases are TGTGCCAGCAGCCCAAGGTTAGCGGGATTGAATGAGCAGTTCTTC. Translation gives CASSPRLAGLNEQFF.

The rearrangement joins TRBV5-4 to TRBJ2-3; 10 bases align to TRBD2. Losses at the gene ends were 3 bases for V and 3 bases for J; bases not matched to a gene: 7. This CDR3 spans 16 amino acids. Looked up from germline, CDR1 is SGHNT and CDR2 is YYREEE (reference sequence). The CDR3 DNA follows: TGTGCCAGCAGCTCCATAGCGGGAGGAGTGACAGATACGCAGTATTTT. This translates into CASSSIAGGVTDTQYF.

The sample holds a few counts of this clonotype. The gene calls are TRBV6-1 and TRBJ1-2; TRBD1 agrees at 7 bases. Per germline, CDR1 MNHNS and CDR2 SASEGT. The CDR3 has 12 amino acids. With V trimmed by 7 bases and J by 8 bases, 7 bases remained unmatched. CDR3 region: CASTRTGGGYTF. CDR3 nucleotides: TGTGCCAGCACTAGGACAGGAGGCGGCTACACCTTC.

This chain joins TRBV25-1 and TRBJ2-2; D unresolved. The ends were cut back, 8 bases at V and 1 base at J, with 8 bases in the middle. The CDR3 sequence is 13 residues long. Germline values: CDR1 MGHDK, CDR2 SYGVNS. CDR3 protein: CASRTQNTGELFF. The CDR3, as DNA: TGTGCCAGCCGCACACAGAACACCGGGGAGCTGTTTTTT.